A few counts support the clone carrying this T cell receptor beta chain. The data derive from a study of identical twins. One entry per CDR3 protein results from TCRdb running MiXCR on the 5' RACE reads. The sample consists of roughly 1.6 million distinct CDR3 sequences, 25% to 35% of them appearing once. CDR1 MGHRA and CDR2 YSYEKL come from the germline V gene. CDR3 size: 17 residues. V lost 0 bases and J 7 bases, leaving 18 bases between the germline ends. This chain joins TRBV4-1 and TRBJ1-4; D remains unclear. The TCR originated in a newborn girl in good health. Sequenced sample: cord blood. In DNA, the CDR3 is TGCGCCAGCAGCCAAGATGATCGGTTGGGGTGGGGTGAAAAACTGTTTTTT. This codes for CASSQDDRLGWGEKLFF.